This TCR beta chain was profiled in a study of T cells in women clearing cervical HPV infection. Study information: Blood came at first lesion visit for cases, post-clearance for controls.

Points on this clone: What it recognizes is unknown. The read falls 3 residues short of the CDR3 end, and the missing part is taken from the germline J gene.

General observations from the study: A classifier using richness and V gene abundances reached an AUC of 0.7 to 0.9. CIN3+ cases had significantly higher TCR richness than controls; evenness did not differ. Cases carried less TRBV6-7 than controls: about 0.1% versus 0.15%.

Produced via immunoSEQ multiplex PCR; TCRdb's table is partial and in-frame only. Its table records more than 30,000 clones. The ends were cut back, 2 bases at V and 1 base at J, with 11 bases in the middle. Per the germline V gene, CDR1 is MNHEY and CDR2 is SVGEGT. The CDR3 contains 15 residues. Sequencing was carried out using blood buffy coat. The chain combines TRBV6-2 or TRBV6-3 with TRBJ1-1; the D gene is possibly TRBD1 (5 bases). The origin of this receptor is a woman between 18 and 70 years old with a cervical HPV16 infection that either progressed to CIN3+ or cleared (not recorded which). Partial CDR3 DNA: TGTGCCAGCAGTTACGGTGGACATACGAACACTGAA. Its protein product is CASSYGGHTNTE. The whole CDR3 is CASSYGGHTNTEAFF.